This TCR beta chain emerged from a study of early T cells in non-severe SARS-CoV-2 infection. About the study: The authors sequenced bulk RNA from unsorted whole blood, leaving chains unpaired. Regarding the study as a whole: Private and CD4 specificities were missed by VDJdb matching, skewed to anti-spike CD8.

This clonotype has only a few counts. Its antigen is unknown. CDR3 length equals 17 residues. V was clipped by 7 bases and J by 5 bases; unmatched bases: 15. Germline CDR1 and CDR2: LNHDA and SQIVND (reference sequence). In the library, individual cDNA molecules carried attached unique molecular identifiers. MiXCR was run by TCRdb on the 5' RACE reads, yielding one entry per CDR3 protein. The profile shows about 98,000 distinct CDR3 sequences, 10% to 15% of them singletons. The gene calls are TRBV19 and TRBJ2-3, with 10 nucleotides matching TRBD2. The clonotype comes from an adult who was a healthcare worker with PCR-confirmed SARS-CoV-2 infection or an uninfected control (not recorded which). Sequencing input: whole blood. CDR3 DNA sequence: TGTGCCAGTACCGACCGCGGGAGCGGGAGGGCCATAGATACGCAGTATTTT. Amino acid sequence: CASTDRGSGRAIDTQYF.